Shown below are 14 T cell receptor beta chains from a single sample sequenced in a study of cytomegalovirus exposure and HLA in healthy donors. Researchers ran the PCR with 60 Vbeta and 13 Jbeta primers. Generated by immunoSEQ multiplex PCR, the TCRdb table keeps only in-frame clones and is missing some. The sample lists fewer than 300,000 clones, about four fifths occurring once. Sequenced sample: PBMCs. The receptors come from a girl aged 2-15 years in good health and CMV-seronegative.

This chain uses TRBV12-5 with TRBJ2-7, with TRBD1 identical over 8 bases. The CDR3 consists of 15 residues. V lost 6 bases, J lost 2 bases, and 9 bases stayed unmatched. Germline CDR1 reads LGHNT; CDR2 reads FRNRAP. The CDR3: CASGLTGQGPYEQYF. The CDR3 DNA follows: TGTGCTAGTGGCCTCACTGGACAGGGTCCCTACGAGCAGTACTTC. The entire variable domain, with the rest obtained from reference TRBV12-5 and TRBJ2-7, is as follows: DARVTQTPRHKVTEMGQEVTMRCQPILGHNTVFWYRQTMMQGLELLAYFRNRAPLDDSGMPKDRFSAEMPDATLATLKIQPSEPRDSAVYFCASGLTGQGPYEQYFGPGTRLTVT.

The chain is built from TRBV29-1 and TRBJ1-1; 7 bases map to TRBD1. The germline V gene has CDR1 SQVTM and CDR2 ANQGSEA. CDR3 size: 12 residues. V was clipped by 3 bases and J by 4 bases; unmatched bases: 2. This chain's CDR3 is CSVERTGTEAFF. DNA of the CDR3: TGCAGCGTTGAGAGGACAGGCACTGAAGCTTTCTTT.

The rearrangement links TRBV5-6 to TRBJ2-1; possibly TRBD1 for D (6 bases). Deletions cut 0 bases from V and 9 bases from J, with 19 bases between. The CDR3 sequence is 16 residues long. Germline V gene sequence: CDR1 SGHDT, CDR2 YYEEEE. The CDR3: CASSLVLTQGLGEQFF. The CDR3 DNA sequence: TGTGCCAGCAGCTTGGTATTAACACAGGGTCTGGGTGAGCAGTTCTTC.

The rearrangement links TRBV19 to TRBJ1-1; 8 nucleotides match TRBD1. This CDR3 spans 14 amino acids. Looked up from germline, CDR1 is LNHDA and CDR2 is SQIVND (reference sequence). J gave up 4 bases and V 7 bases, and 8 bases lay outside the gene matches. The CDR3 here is CASTLTGEGTEAFF. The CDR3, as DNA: TGTGCCAGTACCCTGACAGGGGAAGGCACTGAAGCTTTCTTT.

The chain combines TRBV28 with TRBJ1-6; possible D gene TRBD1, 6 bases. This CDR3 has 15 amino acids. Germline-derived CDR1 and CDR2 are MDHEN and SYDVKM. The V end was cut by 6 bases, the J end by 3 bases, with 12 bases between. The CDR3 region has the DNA TGTGCCAGCAGGAAGAGGACAGTCTATAATTCACCCCTCCACTTT. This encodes CASRKRTVYNSPLHF.

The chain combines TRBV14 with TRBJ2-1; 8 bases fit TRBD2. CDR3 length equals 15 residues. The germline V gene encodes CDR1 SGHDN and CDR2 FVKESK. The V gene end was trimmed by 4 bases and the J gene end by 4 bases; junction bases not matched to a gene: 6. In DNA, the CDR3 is TGTGCCAGCAGCCGACTAGCGAAACGTTACAATGAGCAGTTCTTC. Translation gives CASSRLAKRYNEQFF.

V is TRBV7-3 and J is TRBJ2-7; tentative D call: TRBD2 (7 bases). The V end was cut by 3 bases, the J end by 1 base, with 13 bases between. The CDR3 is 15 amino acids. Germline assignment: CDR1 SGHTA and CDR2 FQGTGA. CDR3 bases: TGTGCCAGCAGCTTGAGGGGGGGGCAATCCTACGAGCAGTACTTC. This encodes CASSLRGGQSYEQYF. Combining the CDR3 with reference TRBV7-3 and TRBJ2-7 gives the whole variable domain GAGVSQTPSNKVTEKGKYVELRCDPISGHTALYWYRQSLGQGPEFLIYFQGTGAADDSGLPNDRFFAVRPEGSVSTLKIQRTERGDSAVYLCASSLRGGQSYEQYFGPGTRLTVT.

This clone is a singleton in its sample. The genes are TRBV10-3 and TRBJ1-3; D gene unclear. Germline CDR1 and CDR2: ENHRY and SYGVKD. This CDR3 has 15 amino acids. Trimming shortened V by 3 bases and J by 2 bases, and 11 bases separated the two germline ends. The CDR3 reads CAISDEVAAGNTIYF. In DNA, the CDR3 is TGTGCCATCAGTGATGAAGTTGCAGCTGGAAACACCATATATTTT.

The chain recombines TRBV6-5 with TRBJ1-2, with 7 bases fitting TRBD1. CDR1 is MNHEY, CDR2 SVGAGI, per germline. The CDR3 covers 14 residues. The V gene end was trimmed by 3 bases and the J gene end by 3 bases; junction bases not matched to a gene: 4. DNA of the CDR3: TGTGCCAGCAGTTATGGGGACAGTTACTATGGCTACACCTTC. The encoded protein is CASSYGDSYYGYTF.

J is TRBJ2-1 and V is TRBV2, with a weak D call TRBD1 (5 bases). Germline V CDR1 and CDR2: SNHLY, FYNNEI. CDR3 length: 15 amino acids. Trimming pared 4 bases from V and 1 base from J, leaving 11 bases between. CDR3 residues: CASSVPDRSYNEQFF. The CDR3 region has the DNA TGTGCCAGCAGTGTCCCCGACAGATCCTACAATGAGCAGTTCTTC.

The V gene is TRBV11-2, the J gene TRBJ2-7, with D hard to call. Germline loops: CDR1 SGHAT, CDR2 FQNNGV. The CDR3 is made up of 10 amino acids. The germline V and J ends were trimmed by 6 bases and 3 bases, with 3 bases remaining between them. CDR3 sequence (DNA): TGTGCCAGCAGTCACTACGAGCAGTACTTC. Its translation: CASSHYEQYF.

CDR3 sequence: CASRGDRFYEQYF. Written as DNA, the CDR3 is TGTGCCAGCAGGGGCGACAGATTCTACGAGCAGTACTTC. The rearrangement joins TRBV6-5 to TRBJ2-7; D might be TRBD1 (5 bases). The CDR3 extends over 13 amino acids. Deletions cut 6 bases from V and 3 bases from J, with 12 bases between. CDR1 is MNHEY and CDR2 is SVGAGI in the germline V gene.

CDR3 in DNA: TGCGCCAGCAGCTTGTACAGGAGCTCCTACGAGCAGTACTTC. This codes for CASSLYRSSYEQYF. The chain has TRBV5-1 and TRBJ2-7; TRBD1 is a possible D gene (5 bases). Germline values: CDR1 SGHRS, CDR2 YFSETQ. This CDR3 has 14 amino acids. Deletions cut 1 base from V and 0 bases from J, with 8 bases between.

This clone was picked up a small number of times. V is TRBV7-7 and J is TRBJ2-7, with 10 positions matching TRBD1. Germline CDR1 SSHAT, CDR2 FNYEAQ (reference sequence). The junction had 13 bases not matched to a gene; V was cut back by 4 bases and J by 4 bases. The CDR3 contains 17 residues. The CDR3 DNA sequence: TGTGCCAGCAGCTCCCTACCGCCGGGACAGGGGACTTACGAGCAGTACTTC. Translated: CASSSLPPGQGTYEQYF.